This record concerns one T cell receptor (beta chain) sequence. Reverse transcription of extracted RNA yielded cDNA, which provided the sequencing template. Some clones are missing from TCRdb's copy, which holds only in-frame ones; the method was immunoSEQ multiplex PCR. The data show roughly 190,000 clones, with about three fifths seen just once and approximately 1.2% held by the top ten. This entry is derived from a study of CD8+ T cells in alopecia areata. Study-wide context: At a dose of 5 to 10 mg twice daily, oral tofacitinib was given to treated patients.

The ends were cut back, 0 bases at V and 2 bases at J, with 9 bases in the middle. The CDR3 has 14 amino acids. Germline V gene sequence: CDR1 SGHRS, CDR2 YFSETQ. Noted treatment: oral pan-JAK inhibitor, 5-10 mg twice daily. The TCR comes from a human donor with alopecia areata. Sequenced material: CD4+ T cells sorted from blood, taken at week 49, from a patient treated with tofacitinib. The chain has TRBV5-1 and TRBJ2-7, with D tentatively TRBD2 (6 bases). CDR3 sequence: CASSLGDFTYEQYF. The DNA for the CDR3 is TGCGCCAGCAGCTTGGGGGACTTCACCTACGAGCAGTACTTC.